These 10 T cell receptor beta chains were sequenced from one sample in a study of early T cells in non-severe SARS-CoV-2 infection. Via MiXCR, TCRdb re-called the 5' RACE reads, giving one row per CDR3 protein. The profile shows about 80,000 distinct CDR3 sequences, roughly 12% of them singletons. The specimen was whole blood. The receptors come from an adult who was a healthcare worker with PCR-confirmed SARS-CoV-2 infection or an uninfected control (not recorded which).

The chain employs TRBV23-1 and TRBJ2-6; D call uncertain. TRBV23-1 is identified as an open reading frame with a role that is uncertain. The CDR3 extends over 18 amino acids. V was trimmed by 1 base and J by 0 bases, leaving 13 bases between them. Here the CDR3 DNA reads TGCGCCAGCAGTCAATTGACACCTTTTGACTCTGGGGCCAACGTCCTGACTTTC. Its translation is CASSQLTPFDSGANVLTF.

This chain uses TRBV11-2 with TRBJ2-7; 8 bases are shared with TRBD2. CDR1 and CDR2 from the germline V gene are SGHAT and FQNNGV. V was clipped by 3 bases and J by 6 bases; unmatched bases: 10. CDR3 length: 15 residues. DNA of the CDR3: TGTGCCAGCAGCTTCGGACTAGCCCGACTGGGCGAGCAGTACTTC. Translated, it gives CASSFGLARLGEQYF.

This clonotype was recorded a few times. This chain joins TRBV3-1 and TRBJ2-2; TRBD2 is a possible D gene (6 bases). Between the trimmed V and J ends, which lost 3 bases and 4 bases, there was a span of 9 bases. CDR1 LGHDT and CDR2 YNNKEL come from the germline V gene (reference sequence). The CDR3 loop spans 14 amino acids. The CDR3 coding sequence is TGTGCCAGCAGCCAGCTAGCGCCCACCGGGGAGCTGTTTTTT. Translating gives CASSQLAPTGELFF.

V is TRBV4-1 and J is TRBJ2-5; 8 bases map to TRBD1. The CDR3 extends over 14 amino acids. The V and J ends lost 4 bases and 5 bases, in that order; junction bases with no gene match: 6. Germline assignment: CDR1 MGHRA and CDR2 YSYEKL. The CDR3 nucleotides are TGCGCCAGCAGCCCTCGCAGGGGGCTGGAGACCCAGTACTTC. It specifies CASSPRRGLETQYF.

This clonotype was picked up many times. V and J are TRBV9 and TRBJ2-1; 12 bases are shared with TRBD2. Germline V gene sequence: CDR1 SGDLS, CDR2 YYNGEE. This CDR3 has 15 amino acids. V shed 4 bases and J 6 bases; nucleotides not matched to a gene: 5. The CDR3 reads CASSNPLAGGNEQFF. CDR3 nucleotides: TGTGCCAGCAGCAATCCACTAGCGGGAGGCAATGAGCAGTTCTTC.

The rearrangement uses TRBV7-2 and TRBJ1-2, with TRBD1 matching over 12 bases. The trim removed 3 bases at V and 6 bases at J, leaving 8 bases unmatched. The CDR3 is 16 residues long. Germline V gives CDR1 SGHTA, CDR2 FQGNSA. DNA of the CDR3: TGTGCCAGCAGCTTTAACCGGGACAGGGGGCTAGATGGCTACACCTTC. This sequence encodes CASSFNRDRGLDGYTF. The full variable domain, completed using reference TRBV7-2 and TRBJ1-2, is GAGVSQSPSNKVTEKGKDVELRCDPISGHTALYWYRQSLGQGLEFLIYFQGNSAPDKSGLPSDRFSAERTGGSVSTLTIQRTQQEDSAVYLCASSFNRDRGLDGYTFGSGTRLTVV.

This clonotype occurred a few times. The rearrangement joins TRBV5-1 to TRBJ1-1; possible D gene TRBD1, 5 bases. The CDR3 length is 14 residues. Germline CDR1 and CDR2: SGHRS and YFSETQ. The ends were cut back, 3 bases at V and 1 base at J, with 10 bases in the middle. CDR3 region: CASSWDGGNTEAFF. In DNA form, the CDR3 reads TGCGCCAGCAGCTGGGACGGCGGGAACACTGAAGCTTTCTTT.

V gene TRBV12-3 or TRBV12-4 combines with J gene TRBJ2-3; TRBD1 matches at 8 bases. J was trimmed by 4 bases and V by 5 bases; bases with no gene match: 5. CDR3 length: 14 amino acids. Here the CDR3 DNA reads TGTGCCAGCAGTCGACAGGGGAGTCCAGATACGCAGTATTTT. Protein product: CASSRQGSPDTQYF.

The chain carries TRBV19 and TRBJ2-5; 8 nucleotides agree with TRBD2. The CDR3 runs 14 residues. Germline CDR1 LNHDA, CDR2 SQIVND (reference sequence). V lost 5 bases, J lost 5 bases, and 7 bases stayed unmatched. Written as DNA, the CDR3 is TGTGCCAGTAGTGACGGGACTAGTTACGAGACCCAGTACTTC. This encodes CASSDGTSYETQYF. The full variable domain, in which reference TRBV19 and TRBJ2-5 provide the parts outside the CDR3, is DGGITQSPKYLFRKEGQNVTLSCEQNLNHDAMYWYRQDPGQGLRLIYYSQIVNDFQKGDIAEGYSVSREKKESFPLTVTSAQKNPTAFYLCASSDGTSYETQYFGPGTRLLVL.

The sample holds many counts of this clonotype. The rearrangement links TRBV29-1 to TRBJ1-1; D remains ambiguous. CDR1 and CDR2 from the germline V gene are SQVTM and ANQGSEA. CDR3 size: 11 residues. V was pared by 6 bases and J by 1 base, with 6 bases between. The CDR3 reads CSVAENTEAFF. The CDR3 nucleotides read TGCAGCGTGGCGGAGAACACTGAAGCTTTCTTT.